A selection of T cell receptor beta chains follows, all from one sample in a study of T cells in Graves' hyperthyroidism and ophthalmopathy. TCRdb redid the calling of the multiplex PCR reads with MiXCR, one entry per CDR3 protein. The sample lists some 550,000 distinct CDR3 sequences; less than 25% were seen once. Sequenced sample: blood. The origin of the receptors is a man younger than 35 with Graves' hyperthyroidism. Each CDR3 is given with its conserved first and last residue. D genes are given only for firm matches. Expanded clones are given a class, and other clones once, few, many or no size at all.

v_call,d_call,clone_size,j_call,cdr3_nt,cdr3_aa
TRBV6-1,NA,NA,TRBJ2-7,TGTGCCAGCAGTGAAGAGGTAGCGGACTCCTACGAGCAGTACTTC,CASSEEVADSYEQYF
TRBV6-1,NA,many,TRBJ1-5,TGTGCCAGCAGTGAATCGGCAGGGGACCAGCCCCAGCATTTT,CASSESAGDQPQHF
TRBV12-3/TRBV12-4,NA,NA,TRBJ2-5,TGTGCCAGCAGTTTACCCCTCTTAGGGAGGGAGACCCAGTACTTC,CASSLPLLGRETQYF
TRBV12-3/TRBV12-4,NA,NA,TRBJ2-7,TGTGCCAGCAGTTTTCCCCGGCACGAGCAGTACTTC,CASSFPRHEQYF
TRBV11-3,NA,many,TRBJ2-3,TGTGCCAGCACTTTAGCCAGGAGCACAGATACGCAGTATTTT,CASTLARSTDTQYF
TRBV9,NA,many,TRBJ1-5,TGTGCCAGCAGCGTAGGGTCATTCGGACAGCCCCAGCATTTT,CASSVGSFGQPQHF
TRBV28,TRBD2,many,TRBJ2-2,TGTGCCAGCAGACCAAGCGGGGGCACCGGGGAGCTGTTTTTT,CASRPSGGTGELFF
TRBV6-1,NA,NA,TRBJ2-7,TGTGCCAGCAGTGAAGTGAGTAGGTCCTACGAGCAGTACTTC,CASSEVSRSYEQYF
TRBV6-1,TRBD1,many,TRBJ1-5,TGTGCCAGCACTAGGGGACAGAATAGCAATCAGCCCCAGCATTTT,CASTRGQNSNQPQHF
TRBV19,NA,many,TRBJ1-5,TGTGCCAGTAGTCCCCAGGGATGGCAGAAACAGCCCCAGCATTTT,CASSPQGWQKQPQHF
TRBV19,NA,many,TRBJ1-5,TGTGCAATAAGCACAGGGCGCAATCAGCCCCAGCATTTT,CAISTGRNQPQHF
TRBV11-2,TRBD1,NA,TRBJ1-5,TGTGCCAGCAGCTTAGGTCGAGGGGGCAAGAACCTCAATCAGCCCCAGCATTTT,CASSLGRGGKNLNQPQHF
TRBV28,TRBD1,many,TRBJ1-5,TGTGCCAGCAGTTCCCCGGGACAGGGGGCCCAGCCCCAGCATTTT,CASSSPGQGAQPQHF
TRBV6-2/TRBV6-3,NA,NA,TRBJ2-5,TGTGCCAGCAGTTACTCTCGGCTAGAGATGGAGACCCAGTACTTC,CASSYSRLEMETQYF
TRBV11-2,TRBD2,NA,TRBJ2-7,TGTGCCAGCAGCCGCGGGGGGGCTCCGTACGAGCAGTACTTC,CASSRGGAPYEQYF
TRBV2,NA,many,TRBJ2-6,TGTGCCAGCAGTGTCGAAGGGTCTGGGGCCAACGTCCTGACTTTC,CASSVEGSGANVLTF
TRBV12-3/TRBV12-4,NA,NA,TRBJ1-1,TGTGCCAGCAGTTTAACAGGGCCCAATTCTGAAGCTTTCTTT,CASSLTGPNSEAFF
TRBV4-1,NA,many,TRBJ2-7,TGCGCCAGCAGCCAAGTTGGGGTGCCTCCGGGGAGCCGGGACTTC,CASSQVGVPPGSRDF
TRBV2,NA,many,TRBJ1-3,TGTGCCAGCTCAGCCCGAAGAAACACCATATATTTT,CASSARRNTIYF
TRBV6-5,TRBD1,NA,TRBJ1-2,TGTGCCAGCAGTTATCGACAGGGGGACTATGGCTACACCTTC,CASSYRQGDYGYTF
TRBV28,NA,many,TRBJ1-6,TGTGCCAGCAGTTTGGCCGGGGTCGATAATTCACCCCTCCACTTT,CASSLAGVDNSPLHF
TRBV11-2,NA,many,TRBJ2-2,TGTGCCAGCACCCGGACATCGAACACCGGGGAGCTGTTTTTT,CASTRTSNTGELFF
TRBV20-1,TRBD1,many,TRBJ2-7,TGCAGTGCTAGAGATCCCCGACAGGGTTCCTACGAGCAGTACTTC,CSARDPRQGSYEQYF
TRBV6-1,NA,many,TRBJ2-7,TGTGCCAGCAGTGAGATTAATCTTTCCTACGAGCAGTACTTC,CASSEINLSYEQYF
TRBV29-1,NA,few,TRBJ1-1,TGCAGCGTTGGGGGACCGTCTGAAGCTTTCTTT,CSVGGPSEAFF
TRBV25-1,TRBD2,many,TRBJ2-5,TGTGCCAGCAGTGATATGGGACTAGCGGGAATGAAGACCCAGTACTTC,CASSDMGLAGMKTQYF
TRBV20-1,TRBD2,many,TRBJ2-7,TGCAGTGCTCCAAGACTAGCGGGGGGGTACTACGAGCAGTACTTC,CSAPRLAGGYYEQYF
TRBV12-3/TRBV12-4,NA,many,TRBJ1-3,TGTGCCAGCAGATCCGGGACGGGTTTTGGGCGCTCTGGAAACACCATATATTTT,CASRSGTGFGRSGNTIYF
TRBV12-3/TRBV12-4,NA,many,TRBJ2-6,TGTGCCAGCAGACCAGTCTCATCTGGGGCCAACGTCCTGACTTTC,CASRPVSSGANVLTF
TRBV6-4,NA,few,TRBJ2-3,TGTGCCAGCAGTCCAACGAACTCGGACCTGACAGATACGCAGTATTTT,CASSPTNSDLTDTQYF